This T cell receptor (beta chain) was profiled in a study of T cell responses to AZD1222 COVID-19 vaccine. The CDR3 has 11 amino acids. Germline V gene data show CDR1 as SEHNR and CDR2 as FQNEAQ (reference sequence). Trimming stripped 8 bases from V and 2 bases from J, with 7 bases between. Method: immunoSEQ multiplex PCR; TCRdb's copy keeps in-frame clones and lacks some. The sample yields approximately 85,000 clones, 70% to 90% seen once. The chain employs TRBV7-9 and TRBJ2-7, with D maybe TRBD2 (5 bases). The receptor was isolated from an adult in good health. The input for sequencing was peripheral blood, taken on day 0 of AZD1222 vaccination. The CDR3 region is CASERAYEQYF. The CDR3 nucleotides are TGTGCCAGCGAGAGGGCCTACGAGCAGTACTTC. The whole variable domain, remainder taken from reference TRBV7-9 and TRBJ2-7, is DTGVSQNPRHKITKRGQNVTFRCDPISEHNRLYWYRQTLGQGPEFLTYFQNEAQLEKSRLLSDRFSAERPKGSFSTLEIQRTEQGDSAMYLCASERAYEQYFGPGTRLTVT.